This TCR beta chain was profiled in a study of shared clonotypes between healthy human individuals. Data came from immunoSEQ multiplex PCR; TCRdb stores just in-frame clones and leaves some out. The sample lists 2 million to 2.5 million clones, 90% to 97% occurring once. In germline, CDR1 is SGHDN, CDR2 FVKESK. Trimming shortened V by 2 bases and J by 4 bases, and 17 bases separated the two germline ends. The CDR3 covers 16 residues. Sequenced sample: naive CD4+ T cells sorted from blood. The sample's subset: CD45RA+ positively selected. The TCR was taken from a man aged 18 to 29 in good health. The rearrangement links TRBV14 to TRBJ2-5, with D possibly TRBD2 on 5 matching bases. CDR3 in DNA: TGTGCCAGCAGCCAAAAACGGGGTCGGAGTGGAGAGACCCAGTACTTC. Protein sequence: CASSQKRGRSGETQYF.